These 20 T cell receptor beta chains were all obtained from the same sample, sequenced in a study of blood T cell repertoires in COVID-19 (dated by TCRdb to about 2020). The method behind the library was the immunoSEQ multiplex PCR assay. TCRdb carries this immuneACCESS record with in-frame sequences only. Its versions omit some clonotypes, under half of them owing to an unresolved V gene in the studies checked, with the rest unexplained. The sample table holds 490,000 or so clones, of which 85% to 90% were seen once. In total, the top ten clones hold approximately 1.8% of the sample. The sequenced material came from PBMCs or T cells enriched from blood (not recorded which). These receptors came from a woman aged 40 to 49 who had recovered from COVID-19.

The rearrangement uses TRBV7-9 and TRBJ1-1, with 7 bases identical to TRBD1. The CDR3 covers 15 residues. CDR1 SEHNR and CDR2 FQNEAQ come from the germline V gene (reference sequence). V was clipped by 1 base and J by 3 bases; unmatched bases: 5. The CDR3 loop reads CASSLGDRDHTEAFF. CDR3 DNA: TGTGCCAGCAGCTTAGGTGACAGGGACCACACTGAAGCTTTCTTT.

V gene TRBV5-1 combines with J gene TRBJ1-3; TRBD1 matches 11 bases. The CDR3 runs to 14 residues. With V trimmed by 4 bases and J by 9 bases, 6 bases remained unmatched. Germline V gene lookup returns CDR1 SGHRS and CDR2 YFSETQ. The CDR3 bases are TGCGCCAGCAGCGAAGGGACAGGGGGTGTCACCATATATTTT. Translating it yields CASSEGTGGVTIYF.

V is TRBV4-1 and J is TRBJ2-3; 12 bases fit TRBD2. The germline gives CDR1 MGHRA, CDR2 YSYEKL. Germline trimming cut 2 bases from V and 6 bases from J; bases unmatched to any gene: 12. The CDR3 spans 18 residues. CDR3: CASSQLPTRTSGKDTQYF. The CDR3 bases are TGCGCCAGCAGCCAACTACCTACTCGGACTAGCGGGAAGGATACGCAGTATTTT.

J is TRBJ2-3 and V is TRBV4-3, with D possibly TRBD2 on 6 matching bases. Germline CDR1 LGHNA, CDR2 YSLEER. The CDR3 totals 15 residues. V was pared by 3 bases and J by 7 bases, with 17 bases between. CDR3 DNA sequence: TGCGCCAGCAGCCAGATCGGGGTGGGGGGAAATACGCAGTATTTT. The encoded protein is CASSQIGVGGNTQYF.

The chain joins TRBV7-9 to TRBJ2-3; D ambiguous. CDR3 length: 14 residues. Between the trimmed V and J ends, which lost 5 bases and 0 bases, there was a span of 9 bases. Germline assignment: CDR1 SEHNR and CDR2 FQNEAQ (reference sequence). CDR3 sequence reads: CASSGDGSTDTQYF. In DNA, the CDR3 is TGTGCCAGCAGCGGAGACGGTAGCACAGATACGCAGTATTTT.

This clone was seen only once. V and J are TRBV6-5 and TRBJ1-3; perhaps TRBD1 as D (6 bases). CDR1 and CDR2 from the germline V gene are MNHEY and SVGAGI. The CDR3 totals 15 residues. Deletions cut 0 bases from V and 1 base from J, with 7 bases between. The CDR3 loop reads CASSYSDRSGNTIYF. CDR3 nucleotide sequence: TGTGCCAGCAGTTACTCTGACAGGTCTGGAAACACCATATATTTT.

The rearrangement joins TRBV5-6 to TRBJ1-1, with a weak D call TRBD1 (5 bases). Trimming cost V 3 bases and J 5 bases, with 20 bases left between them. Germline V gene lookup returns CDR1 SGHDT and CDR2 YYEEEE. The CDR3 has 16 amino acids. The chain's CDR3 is CASSSEGRARWTEAFF. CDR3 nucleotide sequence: TGTGCCAGCAGCTCGGAGGGGCGGGCCCGGTGGACTGAAGCTTTCTTT. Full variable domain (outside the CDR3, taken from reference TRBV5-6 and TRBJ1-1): DAGVTQSPTHLIKTRGQQVTLRCSPKSGHDTVSWYQQALGQGPQFIFQYYEEEERQRGNFPDRFSGHQFPNYSSELNVNALLLGDSALYLCASSSEGRARWTEAFFGQGTRLTVV.

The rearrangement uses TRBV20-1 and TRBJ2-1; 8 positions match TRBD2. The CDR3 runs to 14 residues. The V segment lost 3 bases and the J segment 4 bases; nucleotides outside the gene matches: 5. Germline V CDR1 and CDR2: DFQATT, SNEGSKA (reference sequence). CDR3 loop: CSASSAGGYNEQFF. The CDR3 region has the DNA TGCAGTGCTAGTAGCGCGGGAGGTTACAATGAGCAGTTCTTC.

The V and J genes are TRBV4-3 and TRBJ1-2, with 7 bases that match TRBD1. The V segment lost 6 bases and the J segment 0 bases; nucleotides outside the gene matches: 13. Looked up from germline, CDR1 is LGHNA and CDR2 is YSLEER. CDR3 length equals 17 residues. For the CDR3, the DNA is TGCGCCAGCAGAGGGGTTACAGGGGCCCCGACTAACTATGGCTACACCTTC. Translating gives CASRGVTGAPTNYGYTF.

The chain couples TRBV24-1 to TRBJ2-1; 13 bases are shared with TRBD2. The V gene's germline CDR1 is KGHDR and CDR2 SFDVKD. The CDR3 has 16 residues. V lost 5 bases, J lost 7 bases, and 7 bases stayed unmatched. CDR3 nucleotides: TGTGCCACCAGTGTCCTCGGGACTAGCGGGATAAATGAGCAGTTCTTC. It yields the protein CATSVLGTSGINEQFF.

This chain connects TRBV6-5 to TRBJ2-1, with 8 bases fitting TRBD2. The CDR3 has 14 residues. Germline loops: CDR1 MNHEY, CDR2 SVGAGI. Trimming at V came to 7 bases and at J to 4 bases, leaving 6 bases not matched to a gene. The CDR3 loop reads CASTLAGLYNEQFF. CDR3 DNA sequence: TGTGCCAGCACTCTAGCGGGCCTATACAATGAGCAGTTCTTC.

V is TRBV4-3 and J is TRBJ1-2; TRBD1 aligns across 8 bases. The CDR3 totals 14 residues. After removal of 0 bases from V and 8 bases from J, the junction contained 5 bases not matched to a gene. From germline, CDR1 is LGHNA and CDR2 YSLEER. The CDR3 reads CASSQDLSGGGYTF. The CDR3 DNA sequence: TGCGCCAGCAGCCAAGATTTATCAGGGGGCGGCTACACCTTC.

The CDR3 loop is CASSNRGSSGNTIYF. The DNA of the CDR3 is TGTGCCAGCAGTAATCGGGGTAGCTCTGGAAACACCATATATTTT. This chain links TRBV7-2 with TRBJ1-3, with unresolved D. V lost 6 bases and J lost 0, with 12 bases in between. Germline V gene data show CDR1 as SGHTA and CDR2 as FQGNSA. The CDR3 is made up of 15 amino acids.

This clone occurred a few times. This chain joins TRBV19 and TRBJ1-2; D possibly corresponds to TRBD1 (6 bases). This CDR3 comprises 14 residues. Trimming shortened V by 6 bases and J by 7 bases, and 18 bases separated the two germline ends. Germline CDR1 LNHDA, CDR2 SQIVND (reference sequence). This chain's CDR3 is CASSGKTGRSGYTF. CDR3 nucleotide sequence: TGTGCCAGTAGCGGGAAGACAGGCCGTTCTGGCTACACCTTC.

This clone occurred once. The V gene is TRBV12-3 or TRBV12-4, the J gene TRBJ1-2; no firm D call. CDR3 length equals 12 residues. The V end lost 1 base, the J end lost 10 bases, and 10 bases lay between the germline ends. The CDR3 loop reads CASSLDGVAYTF. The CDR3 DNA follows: TGTGCCAGCAGTTTAGACGGGGTCGCCTACACCTTC.

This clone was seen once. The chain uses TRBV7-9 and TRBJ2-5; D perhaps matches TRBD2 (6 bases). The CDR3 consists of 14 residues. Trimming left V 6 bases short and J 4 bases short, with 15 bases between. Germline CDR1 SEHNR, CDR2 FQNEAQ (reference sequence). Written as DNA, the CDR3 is TGTGCCAGCAGTCGGAGGGGAGGTTTAGAGACCCAGTACTTC. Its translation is CASSRRGGLETQYF.

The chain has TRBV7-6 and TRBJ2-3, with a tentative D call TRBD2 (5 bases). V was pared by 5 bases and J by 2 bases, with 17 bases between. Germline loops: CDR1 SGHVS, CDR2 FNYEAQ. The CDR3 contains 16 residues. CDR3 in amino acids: CASSLRSSPNTDTQYF. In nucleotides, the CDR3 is TGTGCCAGCAGCCTCAGATCTAGCCCCAACACAGATACGCAGTATTTT. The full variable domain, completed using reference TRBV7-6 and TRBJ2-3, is GAGVSQSPRYKVTKRGQDVALRCDPISGHVSLYWYRQALGQGPEFLTYFNYEAQQDKSGLPNDRFSAERPEGSISTLTIQRTEQRDSAMYRCASSLRSSPNTDTQYFGPGTRLTVL.

The CDR3 DNA follows: TGTGCCAGCAGCTTAGGCCCTGGGCGGAGCGGAACCGGGGAGCTGTTTTTT. It encodes CASSLGPGRSGTGELFF. The V gene is TRBV7-9, the J gene TRBJ2-2; possible D gene TRBD2, 5 bases. V was trimmed by 1 base and J by 5 bases, leaving 17 bases between them. CDR3 length: 17 residues. Per germline, CDR1 SEHNR and CDR2 FQNEAQ (reference sequence).

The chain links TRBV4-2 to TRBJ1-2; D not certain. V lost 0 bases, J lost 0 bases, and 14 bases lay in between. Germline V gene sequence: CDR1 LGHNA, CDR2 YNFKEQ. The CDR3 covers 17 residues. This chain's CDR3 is CASSQDPPRGSNYGYTF. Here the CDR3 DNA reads TGTGCCAGCAGCCAAGATCCCCCTCGGGGATCTAACTATGGCTACACCTTC.

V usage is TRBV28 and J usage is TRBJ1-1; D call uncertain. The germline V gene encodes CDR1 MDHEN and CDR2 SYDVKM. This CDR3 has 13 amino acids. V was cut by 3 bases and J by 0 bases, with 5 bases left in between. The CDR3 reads CASSFRMNTEAFF. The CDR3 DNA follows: TGTGCCAGCAGTTTTAGAATGAACACTGAAGCTTTCTTT.